The clone carrying this T cell receptor beta chain was counted a few times. The sample comes from a study of blood T cell repertoires in COVID-19. Study members were between about 18 and 90 years old and lived in 20 to 25 US regions. Germline-derived CDR1 and CDR2 are LNHDA and SQIVND (reference sequence). The trim removed 0 bases at V and 5 bases at J, leaving 4 bases unmatched. CDR3 size: 15 residues. Sequencing was performed with immunoSEQ multiplex PCR; in TCRdb, only in-frame clones are kept and a portion is missing. The sample records a few hundred thousand clones, 80% to 85% being singletons. The sequence derives from a woman aged 50 to 65 who had recovered from COVID-19. The V call is TRBV19, the J call TRBJ1-2; 9 bases map to TRBD1. What was sequenced was PBMCs or T cells enriched from blood (not recorded which). CDR3 region: CASSIEIQGAYGYTF. CDR3 coding DNA: TGTGCCAGTAGTATAGAGATACAGGGGGCTTATGGCTACACCTTC. Using reference TRBV19 and TRBJ1-2 for the parts outside the CDR3, the full variable domain is DGGITQSPKYLFRKEGQNVTLSCEQNLNHDAMYWYRQDPGQGLRLIYYSQIVNDFQKGDIAEGYSVSREKKESFPLTVTSAQKNPTAFYLCASSIEIQGAYGYTFGSGTRLTVV.